Listed here is a single TCR beta chain. Clones were read by immunoSEQ multiplex PCR, and TCRdb kept only the in-frame ones, dropping some. The sample contains about 110,000 clones, about three quarters of which appear only once. This record belongs to a study of blood T cell repertoires in COVID-19. The source material was peripheral blood. The TCR sequence derives from an older man with acute or convalescent COVID-19.

The CDR3 region is CASSSPVTSGPSYEQYF. CDR3 coding DNA: TGTGCCAGCAGTTCGCCCGTTACTAGCGGGCCCTCCTACGAGCAGTACTTC. J is TRBJ2-7 and V is TRBV6-2 or TRBV6-3; the match to TRBD2 covers 9 bases. This CDR3 spans 17 amino acids. V shed 4 bases and J 0 bases; nucleotides not matched to a gene: 10. From germline, CDR1 is MNHEY and CDR2 SVGEGT.